The 28 T cell receptor beta chains reported below all come from one sample, sequenced in a study of blood T cells in healthy people across ages. Primers used in a second PCR of about 6 to 11 cycles were a sample-barcoded 5' primer and a J-beta primer mix. TCRdb reprocessed the 5' RACE reads with MiXCR, giving one entry per CDR3 protein. Counted here are 700,000 to 900,000 distinct CDR3 sequences, approximately 53% occurring once; the ten biggest clones make up roughly 37%. Sequencing was done on a sample of blood. Receptors originate from an elderly man in good health.

The chain is built from TRBV28 and TRBJ1-1; D possibly corresponds to TRBD1 (6 bases). The CDR3 runs 14 residues. V was pared by 0 bases and J by 5 bases, with 10 bases between. From germline, CDR1 is MDHEN and CDR2 SYDVKM. CDR3 DNA: TGTGCCAGCAGTTTATGGGGGGGCCGGACTGAAGCTTTCTTT. Protein: CASSLWGGRTEAFF.

This clonotype was picked up a small number of times. V usage is TRBV10-3 and J usage is TRBJ2-4; 11 bases agree with TRBD2. The J call may be mistaken, given a closer DNA end match to TRBJ2-7. CDR1 and CDR2 from the germline V gene are ENHRY and SYGVKD. CDR3 length: 14 amino acids. The CDR3 is CAASVAGGGYEQYF. The CDR3 DNA reads TGTGCCGCCTCCGTAGCGGGAGGGGGCTACGAGCAGTACTTC.

In this sample, this clonotype turned up once. The V gene is TRBV5-1, the J gene TRBJ2-5, with 8 bases aligning to TRBD1. The last part of the DNA fits TRBJ2-7 better; the J call may be wrong. The germline V gene has CDR1 SGHRS and CDR2 YFSETQ. The CDR3 length is 14 residues. In DNA, the CDR3 is TGCGCCAGCAGCTCGGACAGGGCGGGTTACGAGCAGTACTTC. This sequence encodes CASSSDRAGYEQYF.

This chain joins TRBV5-1 and TRBJ2-7; possible D gene TRBD2, 6 bases. V was cut by 7 bases and J by 5 bases, with 19 bases left in between. Germline loops: CDR1 SGHRS, CDR2 YFSETQ. The CDR3 sequence is 14 residues long. CDR3 coding DNA: TGCGCCAGCGGCCGGGACTCCTTGAAGGACGAGCAGTACTTC. It is translated as CASGRDSLKDEQYF.

The chain has TRBV28 and TRBJ2-7; weak D call: TRBD1 (6 bases). Germline V gene lookup returns CDR1 MDHEN and CDR2 SYDVKM. This CDR3 has 12 amino acids. The V end was cut by 6 bases, the J end by 7 bases, with 13 bases between. The CDR3 here is CASSSQGWEQYF. The CDR3 DNA follows: TGTGCCAGCAGCTCACAGGGTTGGGAGCAGTACTTC.

The genes are TRBV6-2 or TRBV6-3 and TRBJ2-1, with TRBD2 matching over 13 bases. Germline V gene sequence: CDR1 MNHEY, CDR2 SVGEGT. After removal of 6 bases from V and 8 bases from J, the junction contained 7 bases not matched to a gene. CDR3 length: 15 residues. CDR3 sequence (DNA): TGTGCCAGCAGGCCACTAGCGGGAGGGCCTGATGAGCAGTTCTTC. Amino acid sequence: CASRPLAGGPDEQFF.

This chain joins TRBV27 and TRBJ1-2; D perhaps matches TRBD1 (5 bases). CDR1 MNHEY and CDR2 SMNVEV come from the germline V gene (reference sequence). Trimming shortened V by 0 bases and J by 7 bases, and 12 bases separated the two germline ends. This CDR3 has 14 residues. CDR3 nucleotides: TGTGCCAGCAGTTTATCGTCGGGGGACTCTGGCTACACCTTC. Translating it yields CASSLSSGDSGYTF.

The table lists this clonotype with many counts. V usage is TRBV29-1 and J usage is TRBJ2-7; 8 bases are shared with TRBD2. CDR1 is SQVTM and CDR2 is ANQGSEA in the germline V gene. With 7 bases clipped from V and 2 bases from J, the junction kept 7 bases outside the gene matches. This CDR3 contains 13 residues. CDR3 protein: CSALISGTYEQYF. In DNA, the CDR3 is TGCAGCGCTTTAATTAGCGGGACCTACGAGCAGTACTTC.

This chain links TRBV2 with TRBJ2-2, with a weak D call TRBD1 (5 bases). V was pared by 7 bases and J by 1 base, with 7 bases between. Germline-derived CDR1 and CDR2 are SNHLY and FYNNEI. The CDR3 has 13 residues. The CDR3 is CASTGQNTGELFF. For the CDR3, the DNA is TGTGCCAGCACTGGACAGAACACCGGGGAGCTGTTTTTT.

The chain joins TRBV5-1 to TRBJ1-2; D perhaps matches TRBD1 (5 bases). Germline-derived CDR1 and CDR2 are SGHRS and YFSETQ. V was pared by 3 bases and J by 6 bases, with 9 bases between. This CDR3 has 12 residues. Written as DNA, the CDR3 is TGCGCCAGCAGCTATCAGGGCAATGGCTACACCTTC. This codes for CASSYQGNGYTF.

This clonotype was picked up many times. The CDR3 reads CASTQTGWETQYF. DNA of the CDR3: TGTGCCAGCACCCAGACAGGGTGGGAGACCCAGTACTTC. J is TRBJ2-5 and V is TRBV6-6; 7 bases line up with TRBD1. The CDR3 sequence is 13 residues long. CDR1 and CDR2 (germline): MNHNY, SVGAGI (reference sequence). Germline trimming cut 7 bases from V and 5 bases from J; bases unmatched to any gene: 7.

The chain uses TRBV6-1 and TRBJ1-1; D gene unclear. V lost 5 bases and J 0 bases, leaving 10 bases between the germline ends. The CDR3 runs 14 residues. CDR1 is MNHNS, CDR2 SASEGT, per germline. CDR3 sequence: CASSLQFLNTEAFF. The CDR3 nucleotides are TGTGCCAGCAGTTTACAGTTCCTGAACACTGAAGCTTTCTTT.

The chain couples TRBV6-5 to TRBJ2-4; D not certain. The DNA end is more similar to TRBJ2-5, so the J call may be wrong. Germline loops: CDR1 MNHEY, CDR2 SVGAGI. The CDR3 covers 14 residues. The CDR3 nucleotides are TGTGCCAGCAGTTACTCAGGATCGTCAGAGACCCAGTACTTC. Its protein is CASSYSGSSETQYF.

The chain joins TRBV29-1 to TRBJ1-2; 8 nucleotides agree with TRBD1. The J segment lost 5 bases and the V segment lost 6 bases, leaving 5 bases of the junction unmatched. Germline values: CDR1 SQVTM, CDR2 ANQGSEA. This CDR3 has 12 residues. The CDR3 loop is CSVSTGAYGYTF. Here the CDR3 DNA reads TGCAGCGTGTCGACAGGGGCGTATGGCTACACCTTC.

CDR3 residues: CASSLLPGDYEQYF. In DNA form, the CDR3 reads TGTGCCAGCAGTCTACTACCCGGGGACTACGAGCAGTACTTC. The chain recombines TRBV28 with TRBJ2-7; D might be TRBD2 (5 bases). Germline V gene sequence: CDR1 MDHEN, CDR2 SYDVKM. The germline V and J ends were trimmed by 5 bases and 3 bases, with 14 bases remaining between them. The CDR3 is made up of 14 amino acids. The full variable domain, its missing parts supplied by reference TRBV28 and TRBJ2-7, is DVKVTQSSRYLVKRTGEKVFLECVQDMDHENMFWYRQDPGLGLRLIYFSYDVKMKEKGDIPEGYSVSREKKERFSLILESASTNQTSMYLCASSLLPGDYEQYFGPGTRLTVT.

Only one count was recorded for this clonotype. The J gene is TRBJ2-5, the V gene TRBV11-2, with D unclear. Trimming left V 5 bases short and J 7 bases short, with 14 bases between. Germline CDR1 is SGHAT and CDR2 is FQNNGV. The CDR3 has 13 amino acids. Here the CDR3 reads CASSQTGLGTQYF. Written as DNA, the CDR3 is TGTGCCAGCAGCCAGACGGGCTTGGGGACCCAGTACTTC.

The chain has TRBV28 and TRBJ2-3, with D unresolved. Per germline, CDR1 MDHEN and CDR2 SYDVKM. The CDR3 has 12 residues. Trimming took off 6 bases at V and 6 bases at J, with 10 bases between the two ends. CDR3 in DNA: TGTGCCAGCAGAGGCCCCCAGGATACGCAGTATTTT. This encodes CASRGPQDTQYF.

The chain recombines TRBV5-8 with TRBJ2-1, with a possible D match to TRBD1 (6 bases). Germline V lookup: CDR1 SGHTS, CDR2 YDEGEE. The CDR3 is 14 amino acids. Trimming removed 4 bases at V and 8 bases at J, with 16 bases between. DNA of the CDR3: TGTGCCAGCAGCGTTGGGACAATTGGAGATGAGCAGTTCTTC. This gives the protein CASSVGTIGDEQFF.

This clonotype appeared a few times. For the CDR3, the DNA is TGTGCCAGCAGTCCTGGACTAGCGGGGGTGGATACGCAGTATTTT. It translates to CASSPGLAGVDTQYF. The chain employs TRBV2 and TRBJ2-3; 13 nucleotides match TRBD2. CDR1 and CDR2 (germline): SNHLY, FYNNEI. The ends lost 5 bases at V and 6 bases at J; junction bases unmatched: 5. This CDR3 spans 15 amino acids.

This sequence joins TRBV12-3 or TRBV12-4 and TRBJ1-5; 7 bases fit TRBD1. The CDR3 is 14 residues long. The V and J ends lost 3 bases and 6 bases, in that order; junction bases with no gene match: 5. This CDR3 is CASSLDRIPQPQHF. The CDR3 coding sequence is TGTGCCAGCAGTTTGGACAGGATACCTCAGCCCCAGCATTTT.

The V call is TRBV10-3, the J call TRBJ2-4; D may be TRBD2 (6 bases). Germline loops: CDR1 ENHRY, CDR2 SYGVKD. V lost 0 bases to trimming and J lost 0 bases, with 9 bases between them. This CDR3 has 16 amino acids. CDR3 protein: CAISESGTLAKNIQYF. CDR3 DNA sequence: TGTGCCATCAGTGAGTCGGGGACTCTAGCCAAAAACATTCAGTACTTC.

This clonotype was picked up a small number of times. This chain connects TRBV6-2 or TRBV6-3 to TRBJ2-1; tentatively, D is TRBD2 (5 bases). Per germline, CDR1 MNHEY and CDR2 SVGEGT. Deletions cut 6 bases from V and 3 bases from J, with 15 bases between. There are 15 residues in the CDR3. The CDR3 DNA reads as TGTGCCAGCAGCACCCCAGGAGCGGACTACAATGAGCAGTTCTTC. Protein: CASSTPGADYNEQFF.

The chain carries TRBV27 and TRBJ2-7, with 7 nucleotides matching TRBD1. With V trimmed by 5 bases and J by 5 bases, 12 bases remained unmatched. This CDR3 region has 15 residues. CDR1 MNHEY and CDR2 SMNVEV come from the germline V gene (reference sequence). The CDR3 DNA follows: TGTGCCAGCAGTATCACGACAGGGAAAGCCCACGAGCAGTACTTC. It codes for CASSITTGKAHEQYF.

This chain connects TRBV6-4 to TRBJ2-7, with D hard to call. The V and J ends lost 3 bases and 4 bases respectively, with 13 bases between them. The CDR3 extends over 14 amino acids. The V gene's germline CDR1 is MRHNA and CDR2 SNTAGT. The CDR3, as DNA: TGTGCCAGCAGTGAGGAGAGAGGCGTTTACGAGCAGTACTTC. It encodes CASSEERGVYEQYF.

This clonotype was counted between two and nine times. The V and J genes are TRBV29-1 and TRBJ2-7, with a tentative D call TRBD2 (7 bases). Trimming shortened V by 1 base and J by 0 bases, and 16 bases separated the two germline ends. The CDR3 length is 16 residues. Germline V gene data show CDR1 as SQVTM and CDR2 as ANQGSEA. In DNA form, the CDR3 reads TGCAGCGTTGAAGTAAGGGGGGGGAAGACCTCCTACGAGCAGTACTTC. Its protein product is CSVEVRGGKTSYEQYF.

The V call is TRBV6-6, the J call TRBJ1-6; 9 bases are shared with TRBD1. Trimming took 4 bases from V and 9 from J; bases not matched to a gene: 4. This CDR3 comprises 14 residues. Germline lookup yields CDR1 MNHNY and CDR2 SVGAGI (reference sequence). CDR3 residues: CASSSGQGSSPLHF. CDR3 nucleotides: TGTGCCAGCAGTTCGGGACAGGGTTCTTCACCCCTCCACTTT.

This clonotype was detected only once. The V gene is TRBV7-2, the J gene TRBJ2-4, with 8 bases matching TRBD2. The last part of the DNA fits TRBJ2-7 better; the J call may be wrong. The CDR3 runs to 15 residues. Looked up from germline, CDR1 is SGHTA and CDR2 is FQGNSA. CDR3 loop: CASSLVGLGPFEQYF. In nucleotides, the CDR3 is TGTGCCAGCAGCTTAGTGGGACTAGGTCCCTTCGAGCAGTACTTC.

The CDR3 nucleotides read TGTGCCAGCAGCCGCTCTTGGGGAGAGCAGTTCTTC. Its protein is CASSRSWGEQFF. The chain couples TRBV7-2 to TRBJ2-1; D remains ambiguous. CDR3 length: 12 residues. Looked up from germline, CDR1 is SGHTA and CDR2 is FQGNSA. Deletions cut 5 bases from V and 10 bases from J, with 12 bases between.